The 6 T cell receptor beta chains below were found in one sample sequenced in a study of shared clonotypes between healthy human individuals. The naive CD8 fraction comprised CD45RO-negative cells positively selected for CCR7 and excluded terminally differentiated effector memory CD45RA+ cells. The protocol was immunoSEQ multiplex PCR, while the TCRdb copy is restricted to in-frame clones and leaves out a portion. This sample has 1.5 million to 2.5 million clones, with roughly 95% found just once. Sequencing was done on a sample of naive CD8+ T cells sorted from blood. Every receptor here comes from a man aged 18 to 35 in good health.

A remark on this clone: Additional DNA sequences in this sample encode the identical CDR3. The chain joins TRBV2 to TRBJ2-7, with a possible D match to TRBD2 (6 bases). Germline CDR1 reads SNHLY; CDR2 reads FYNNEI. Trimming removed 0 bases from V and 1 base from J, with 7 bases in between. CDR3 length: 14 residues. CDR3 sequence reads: CASSEAGGSYEQYF. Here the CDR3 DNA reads TGTGCCAGCAGTGAAGCGGGAGGATCCTACGAGCAGTACTTC.

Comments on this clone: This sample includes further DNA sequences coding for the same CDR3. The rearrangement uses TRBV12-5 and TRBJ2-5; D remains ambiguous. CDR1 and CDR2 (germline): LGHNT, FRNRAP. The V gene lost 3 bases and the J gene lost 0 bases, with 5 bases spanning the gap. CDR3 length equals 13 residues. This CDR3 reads CASGFWYQETQYF. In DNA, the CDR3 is TGTGCTAGTGGTTTTTGGTACCAAGAGACCCAGTACTTC.

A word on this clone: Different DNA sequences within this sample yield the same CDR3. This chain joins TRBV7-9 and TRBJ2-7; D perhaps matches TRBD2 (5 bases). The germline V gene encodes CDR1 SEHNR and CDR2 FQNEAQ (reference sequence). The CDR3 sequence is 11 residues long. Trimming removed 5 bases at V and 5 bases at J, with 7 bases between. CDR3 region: CASSLGDEQYF. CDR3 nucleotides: TGTGCCAGCAGCCTCGGGGACGAGCAGTACTTC. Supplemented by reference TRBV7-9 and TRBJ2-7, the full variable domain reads DTGVSQNPRHKITKRGQNVTFRCDPISEHNRLYWYRQTLGQGPEFLTYFQNEAQLEKSRLLSDRFSAERPKGSFSTLEIQRTEQGDSAMYLCASSLGDEQYFGPGTRLTVT.

The CDR3 sequence: CSATYGTGLNTEAFF. CDR3 in DNA: TGCAGCGCTACCTATGGGACAGGCCTGAACACTGAAGCTTTCTTT. The rearrangement joins TRBV29-1 to TRBJ1-1; TRBD1 aligns across 8 bases. CDR3 length: 15 amino acids. Per the germline V gene, CDR1 is SQVTM and CDR2 is ANQGSEA. V lost 7 bases to trimming and J lost 0 bases; unmatched junction nucleotides: 10.

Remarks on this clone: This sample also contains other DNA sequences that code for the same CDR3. The CDR3 region has the DNA TGTGCCATCAGTGAGTCAGGGGGGGACTATGGCTACACCTTC. This translates into CAISESGGDYGYTF. This sequence joins TRBV10-3 and TRBJ1-2; D possibly corresponds to TRBD1 (6 bases). Trimming cost V 0 bases and J 3 bases, with 8 bases left between them. The CDR3 is 14 residues long. From germline, CDR1 is ENHRY and CDR2 SYGVKD.

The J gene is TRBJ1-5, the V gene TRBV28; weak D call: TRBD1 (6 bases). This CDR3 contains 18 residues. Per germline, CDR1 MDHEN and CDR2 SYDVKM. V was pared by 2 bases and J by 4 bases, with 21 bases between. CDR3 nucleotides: TGTGCCAGCAGTTTACAACAATCACAGGGCGGGGTAAATCAGCCCCAGCATTTT. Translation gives CASSLQQSQGGVNQPQHF.